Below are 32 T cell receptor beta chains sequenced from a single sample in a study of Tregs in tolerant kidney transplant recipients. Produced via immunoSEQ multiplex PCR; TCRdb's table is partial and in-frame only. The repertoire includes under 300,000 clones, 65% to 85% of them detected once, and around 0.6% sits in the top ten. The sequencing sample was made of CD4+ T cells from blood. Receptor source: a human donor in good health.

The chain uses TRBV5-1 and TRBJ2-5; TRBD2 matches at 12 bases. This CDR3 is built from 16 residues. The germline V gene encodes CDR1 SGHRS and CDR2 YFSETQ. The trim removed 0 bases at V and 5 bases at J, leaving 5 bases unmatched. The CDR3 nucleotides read TGCGCCAGCAGCTTGGGACTAGCGGGAGAAGTTGAGACCCAGTACTTC. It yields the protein CASSLGLAGEVETQYF.

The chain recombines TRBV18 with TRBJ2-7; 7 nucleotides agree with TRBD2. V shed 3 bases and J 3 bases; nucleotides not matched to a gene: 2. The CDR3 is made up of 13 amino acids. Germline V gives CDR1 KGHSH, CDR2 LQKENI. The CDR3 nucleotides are TGTGCCAGCTCACCCGCTAGCGGCTACGAGCAGTACTTC. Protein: CASSPASGYEQYF.

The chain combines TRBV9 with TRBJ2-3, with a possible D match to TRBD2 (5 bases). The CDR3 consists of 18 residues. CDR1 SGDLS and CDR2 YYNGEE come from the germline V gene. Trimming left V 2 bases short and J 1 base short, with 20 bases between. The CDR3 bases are TGTGCCAGCAGCGTGGGGAGCCATTCCCTCTCCGGCACAGATACGCAGTATTTT. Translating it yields CASSVGSHSLSGTDTQYF.

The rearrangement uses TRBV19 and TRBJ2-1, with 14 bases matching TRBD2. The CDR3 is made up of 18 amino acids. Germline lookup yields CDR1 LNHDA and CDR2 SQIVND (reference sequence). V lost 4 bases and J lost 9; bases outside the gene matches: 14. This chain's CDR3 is CASSTNAAGLAGESEQFF. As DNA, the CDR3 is TGTGCCAGTAGTACCAACGCCGCGGGACTAGCGGGAGAAAGTGAGCAGTTCTTC.

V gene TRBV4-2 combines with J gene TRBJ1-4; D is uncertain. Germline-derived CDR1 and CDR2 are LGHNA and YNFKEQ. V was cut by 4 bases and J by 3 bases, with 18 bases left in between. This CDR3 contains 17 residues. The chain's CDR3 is CASSPWSAAQANEKLFF. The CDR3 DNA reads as TGTGCCAGCAGCCCGTGGTCGGCAGCCCAGGCTAATGAAAAACTGTTTTTT.

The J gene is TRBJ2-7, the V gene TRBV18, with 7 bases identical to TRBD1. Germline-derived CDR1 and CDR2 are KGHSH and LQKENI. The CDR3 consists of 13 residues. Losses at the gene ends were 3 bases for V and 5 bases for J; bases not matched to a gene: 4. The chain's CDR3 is CASSPGTADEQYF. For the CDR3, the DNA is TGTGCCAGCTCACCGGGGACAGCGGACGAGCAGTACTTC.

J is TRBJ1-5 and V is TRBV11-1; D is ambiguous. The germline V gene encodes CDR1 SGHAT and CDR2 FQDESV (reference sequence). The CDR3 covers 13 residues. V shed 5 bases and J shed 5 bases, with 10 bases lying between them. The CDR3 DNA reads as TGTGCCAGCAGCCCCGGACCAGATCAGCCCCAGCATTTT. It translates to CASSPGPDQPQHF. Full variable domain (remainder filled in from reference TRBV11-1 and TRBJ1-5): EAEVAQSPRYKITEKSQAVAFWCDPISGHATLYWYRQILGQGPELLVQFQDESVVDDSQLPKDRFSAERLKGVDSTLKIQPAELGDSAMYLCASSPGPDQPQHFGDGTRLSIL.

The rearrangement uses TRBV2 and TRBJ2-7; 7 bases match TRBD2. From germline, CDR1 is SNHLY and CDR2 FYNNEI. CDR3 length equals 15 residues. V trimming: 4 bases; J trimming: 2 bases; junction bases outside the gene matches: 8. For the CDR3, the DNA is TGTGCCAGCAGTGCAGGGACTAATTCCCCCTACGAGCAGTACTTC. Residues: CASSAGTNSPYEQYF.

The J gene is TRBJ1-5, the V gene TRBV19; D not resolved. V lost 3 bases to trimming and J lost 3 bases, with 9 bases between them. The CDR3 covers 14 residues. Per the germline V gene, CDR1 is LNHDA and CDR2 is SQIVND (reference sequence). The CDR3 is CASSILGPNQPQHF. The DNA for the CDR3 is TGTGCCAGTAGTATCCTCGGACCCAATCAGCCCCAGCATTTT.

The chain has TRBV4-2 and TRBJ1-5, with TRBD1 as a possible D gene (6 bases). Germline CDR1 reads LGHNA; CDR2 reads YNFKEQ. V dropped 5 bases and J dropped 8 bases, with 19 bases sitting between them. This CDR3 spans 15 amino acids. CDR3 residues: CASSKTRQAREPQHF. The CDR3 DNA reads TGTGCCAGCAGCAAAACAAGACAGGCCCGCGAGCCCCAGCATTTT.

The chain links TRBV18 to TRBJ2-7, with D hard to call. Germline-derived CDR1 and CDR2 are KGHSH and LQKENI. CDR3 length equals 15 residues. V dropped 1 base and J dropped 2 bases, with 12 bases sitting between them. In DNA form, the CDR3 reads TGTGCCAGCTCACCACTGAGTAAGGCCACCTACGAGCAGTACTTC. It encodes CASSPLSKATYEQYF.

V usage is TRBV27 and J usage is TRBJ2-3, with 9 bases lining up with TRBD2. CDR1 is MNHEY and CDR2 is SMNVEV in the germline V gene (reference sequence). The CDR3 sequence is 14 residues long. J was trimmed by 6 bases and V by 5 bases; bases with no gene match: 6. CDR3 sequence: CASSLGSGGDTQYF. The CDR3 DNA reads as TGTGCCAGCAGTCTCGGGAGCGGGGGGGATACGCAGTATTTT.

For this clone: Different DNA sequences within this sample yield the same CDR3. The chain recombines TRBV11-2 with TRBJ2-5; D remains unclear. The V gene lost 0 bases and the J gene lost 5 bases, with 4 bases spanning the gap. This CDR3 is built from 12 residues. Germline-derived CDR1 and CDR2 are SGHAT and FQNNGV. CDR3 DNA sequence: TGTGCCAGCAGCTTAGAGCGGGAGACCCAGTACTTC. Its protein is CASSLERETQYF.

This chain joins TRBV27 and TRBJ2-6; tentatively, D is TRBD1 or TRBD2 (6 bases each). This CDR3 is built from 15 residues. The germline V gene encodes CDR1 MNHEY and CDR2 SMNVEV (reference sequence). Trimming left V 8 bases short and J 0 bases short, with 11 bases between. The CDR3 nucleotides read TGTGCCAGCCGGAGGGGGAACTCTGGGGCCAACGTCCTGACTTTC. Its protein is CASRRGNSGANVLTF.

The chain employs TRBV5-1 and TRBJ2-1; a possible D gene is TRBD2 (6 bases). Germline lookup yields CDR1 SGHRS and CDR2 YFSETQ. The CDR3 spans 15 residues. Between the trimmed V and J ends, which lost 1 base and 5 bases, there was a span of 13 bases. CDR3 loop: CASSLRSGQDNEQFF. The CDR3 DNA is TGCGCCAGCAGCTTGAGAAGCGGGCAAGACAATGAGCAGTTCTTC.

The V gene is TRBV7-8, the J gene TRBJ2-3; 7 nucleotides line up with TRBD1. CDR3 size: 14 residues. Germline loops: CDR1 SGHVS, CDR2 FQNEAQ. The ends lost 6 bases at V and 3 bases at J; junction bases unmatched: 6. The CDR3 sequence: CASRTGSRTDTQYF. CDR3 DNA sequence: TGTGCCAGCAGGACAGGGTCAAGAACAGATACGCAGTATTTT.

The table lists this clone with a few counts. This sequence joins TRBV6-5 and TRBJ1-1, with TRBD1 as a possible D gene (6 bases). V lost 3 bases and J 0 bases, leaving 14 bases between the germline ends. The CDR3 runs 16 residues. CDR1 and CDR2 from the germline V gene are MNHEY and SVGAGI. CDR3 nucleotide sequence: TGTGCCAGCAGTTATCAAGGGGGGCCCATGAACACTGAAGCTTTCTTT. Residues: CASSYQGGPMNTEAFF.

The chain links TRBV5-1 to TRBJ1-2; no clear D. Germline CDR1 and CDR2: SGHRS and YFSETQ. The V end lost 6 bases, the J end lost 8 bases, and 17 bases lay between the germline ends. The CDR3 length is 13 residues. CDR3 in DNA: TGCGCCAGCACCCTGGTGGAGGGTCGGGGCTACACCTTC. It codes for CASTLVEGRGYTF. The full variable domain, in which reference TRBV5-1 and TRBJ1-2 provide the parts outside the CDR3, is KAGVTQTPRYLIKTRGQQVTLSCSPISGHRSVSWYQQTPGQGLQFLFEYFSETQRNKGNFPGRFSGRQFSNSRSEMNVSTLELGDSALYLCASTLVEGRGYTFGSGTRLTVV.

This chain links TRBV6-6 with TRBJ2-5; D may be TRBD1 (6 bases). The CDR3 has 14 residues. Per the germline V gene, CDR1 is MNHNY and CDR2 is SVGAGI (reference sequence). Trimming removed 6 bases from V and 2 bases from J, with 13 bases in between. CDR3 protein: CASRDSPRQETQYF. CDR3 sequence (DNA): TGTGCCAGCAGGGACAGTCCCCGGCAAGAGACCCAGTACTTC.

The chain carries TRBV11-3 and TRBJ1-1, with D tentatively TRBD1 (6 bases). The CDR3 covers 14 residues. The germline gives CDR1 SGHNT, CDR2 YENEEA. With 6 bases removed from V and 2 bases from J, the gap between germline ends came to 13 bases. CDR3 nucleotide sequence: TGTGCCAGCAGTCAGTCAGGGGTTAACACTGAAGCTTTCTTT. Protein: CASSQSGVNTEAFF.

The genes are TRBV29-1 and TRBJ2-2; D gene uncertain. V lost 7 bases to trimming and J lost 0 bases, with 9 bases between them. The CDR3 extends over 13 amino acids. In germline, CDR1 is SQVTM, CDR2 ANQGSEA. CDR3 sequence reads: CSGGTANTGELFF. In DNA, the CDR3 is TGCAGCGGGGGAACGGCGAACACCGGGGAGCTGTTTTTT.

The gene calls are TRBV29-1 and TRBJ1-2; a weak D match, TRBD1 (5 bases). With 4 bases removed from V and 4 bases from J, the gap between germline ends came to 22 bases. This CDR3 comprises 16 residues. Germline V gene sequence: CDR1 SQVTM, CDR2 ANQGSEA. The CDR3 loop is CSVATTLGGYSYGYTF. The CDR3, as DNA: TGCAGCGTTGCTACGACGTTGGGGGGGTATAGCTATGGCTACACCTTC.

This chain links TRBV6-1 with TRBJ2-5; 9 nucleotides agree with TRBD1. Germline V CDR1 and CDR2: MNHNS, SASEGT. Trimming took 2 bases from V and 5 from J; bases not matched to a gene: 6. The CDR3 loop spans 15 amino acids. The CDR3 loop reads CASSETTGGMETQYF. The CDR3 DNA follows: TGTGCCAGCAGTGAAACGACAGGGGGGATGGAGACCCAGTACTTC.

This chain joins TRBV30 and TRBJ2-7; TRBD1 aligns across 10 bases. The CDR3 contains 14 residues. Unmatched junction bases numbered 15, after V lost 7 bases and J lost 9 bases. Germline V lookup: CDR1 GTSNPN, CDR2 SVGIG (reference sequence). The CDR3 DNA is TGTGCCTTAACCCGGGACAGGGGCATGTCTTTGCAGTACTTC. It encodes CALTRDRGMSLQYF.

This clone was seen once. The CDR3 DNA reads TGCGCCAGCAGCCGCGCCTCTCCTAGCGGGGGGCTGACAGGCGAGACCCAGTACTTC. This translates into CASSRASPSGGLTGETQYF. V is TRBV4-1 and J is TRBJ2-5; 11 bases line up with TRBD2. The germline V gene encodes CDR1 MGHRA and CDR2 YSYEKL. V dropped 4 bases and J dropped 5; count of bases not matched to a gene: 18. This CDR3 has 19 amino acids.

The CDR3 reads CASIGQASYEQYF. DNA of the CDR3: TGTGCCAGCATCGGACAGGCTTCCTACGAGCAGTACTTC. This chain uses TRBV6-5 with TRBJ2-7, with 7 bases lining up with TRBD1. The CDR3 totals 13 residues. In germline, CDR1 is MNHEY, CDR2 SVGAGI. V shed 7 bases and J 1 base; nucleotides not matched to a gene: 4.

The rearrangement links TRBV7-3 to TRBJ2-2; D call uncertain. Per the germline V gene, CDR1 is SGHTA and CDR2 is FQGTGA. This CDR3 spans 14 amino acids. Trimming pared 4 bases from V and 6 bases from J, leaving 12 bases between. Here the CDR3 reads CASSSSSVAGELFF. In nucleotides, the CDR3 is TGTGCCAGCAGCTCCTCCTCGGTGGCCGGGGAGCTGTTTTTT.

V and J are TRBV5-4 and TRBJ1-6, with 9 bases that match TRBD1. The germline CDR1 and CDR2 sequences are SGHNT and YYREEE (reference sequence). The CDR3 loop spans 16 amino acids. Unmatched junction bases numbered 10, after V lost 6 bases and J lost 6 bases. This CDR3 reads CASNWGGTGSNSPLHF. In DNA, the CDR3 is TGTGCCAGCAACTGGGGTGGGACAGGGAGTAATTCACCCCTCCACTTT.

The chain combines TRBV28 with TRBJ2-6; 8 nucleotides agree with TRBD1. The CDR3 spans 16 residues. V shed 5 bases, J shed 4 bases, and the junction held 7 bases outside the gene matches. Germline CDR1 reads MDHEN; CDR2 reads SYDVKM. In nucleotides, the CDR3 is TGTGCCAGCAGTCCCAGGGGGCGGGGAGGGGCCAACGTCCTGACTTTC. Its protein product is CASSPRGRGGANVLTF.

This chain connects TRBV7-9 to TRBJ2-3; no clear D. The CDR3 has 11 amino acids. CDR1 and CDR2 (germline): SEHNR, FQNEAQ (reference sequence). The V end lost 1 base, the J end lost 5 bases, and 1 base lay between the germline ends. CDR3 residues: CASSLVDTQYF. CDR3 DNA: TGTGCCAGCAGCTTAGTAGATACGCAGTATTTT.

The CDR3 DNA is TGTGCCAGCAGTGTGGGGGAATCCTACAATGAGCAGTTCTTC. As protein: CASSVGESYNEQFF. This chain links TRBV2 with TRBJ2-1; either TRBD1 or TRBD2 may fit D (5 bases each). The V end lost 4 bases, the J end lost 1 base, and 8 bases lay between the germline ends. Germline V CDR1 and CDR2: SNHLY, FYNNEI. The CDR3 totals 14 residues.

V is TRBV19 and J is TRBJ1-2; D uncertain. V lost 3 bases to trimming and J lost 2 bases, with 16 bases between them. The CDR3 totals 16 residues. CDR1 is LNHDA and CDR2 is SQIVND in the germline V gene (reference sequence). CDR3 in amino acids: CASSMEGSGQNYGYTF. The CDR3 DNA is TGTGCCAGTAGTATGGAAGGGAGCGGGCAAAACTATGGCTACACCTTC. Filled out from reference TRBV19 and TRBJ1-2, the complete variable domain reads DGGITQSPKYLFRKEGQNVTLSCEQNLNHDAMYWYRQDPGQGLRLIYYSQIVNDFQKGDIAEGYSVSREKKESFPLTVTSAQKNPTAFYLCASSMEGSGQNYGYTFGSGTRLTVV.